This T cell receptor (beta chain) derives from a study of OX40 agonist ivuxolimab in advanced cancers. Study-wide context: A male proportion of about 84% was recorded, with mean age about 62 years and range roughly 23 to 85. Patients achieving partial responses numbered three: one hepatocellular carcinoma case and two cutaneous melanoma cases.

General observations from the study: At 0.1-3.0 mg/kg, partial responders had clonal expansion among the lowest observed. CD8+ T cells showed, on average, more clonal expansion than CD4+ cells.

Profiling relied on immunoSEQ multiplex PCR, and the TCRdb table lists in-frame clones only, not all of them. The profile shows about 40,000 clones, around 88% of them singletons. The CDR3 consists of 19 residues. CDR1 and CDR2 (germline): SGDLS, YYNGEE. The V and J ends lost 0 bases and 1 base, in that order; junction bases with no gene match: 13. Of note for this clone: Its antigen remains unknown.

Sample: CD4+ or CD8+ T cells sorted from blood, taken in a trial of the OX40 agonist ivuxolimab. The V call is TRBV9, the J call TRBJ2-1, with 7 bases aligning to TRBD2. The TCR was taken from an adult with an advanced solid tumor such as melanoma, head and neck, liver or kidney cancer. The CDR3 nucleotides read TGTGCCAGCAGCGTAGTTCCCAGAGCCGCGGGAGCGTCCTACAATGAGCAGTTCTTC. Encoded protein: CASSVVPRAAGASYNEQFF.